This T cell receptor (beta chain) came from a study of blood T cells in healthy people across ages. This clonotype was detected only a few times. The CDR3 consists of 15 residues. Germline CDR1 LGHNA, CDR2 YSLEER. The V segment lost 4 bases and the J segment 7 bases; nucleotides outside the gene matches: 8. The use of a sample-barcoded 5' primer and a J-beta primer mix characterized a second PCR of about 7 to 12 cycles. TCRdb reprocessed the 5' RACE reads with MiXCR, giving one entry per CDR3 protein. Of over 1,500,000 distinct CDR3 sequences listed, around 48% are singletons. This receptor was identified in a woman in her thirties or forties in good health. The rearrangement joins TRBV4-3 to TRBJ2-4; 9 bases match TRBD1. Material for sequencing was blood. The CDR3 loop is CASSLGPGQGNIQYF. CDR3 coding DNA: TGCGCCAGCAGCCTCGGGCCGGGACAGGGTAACATTCAGTACTTC.